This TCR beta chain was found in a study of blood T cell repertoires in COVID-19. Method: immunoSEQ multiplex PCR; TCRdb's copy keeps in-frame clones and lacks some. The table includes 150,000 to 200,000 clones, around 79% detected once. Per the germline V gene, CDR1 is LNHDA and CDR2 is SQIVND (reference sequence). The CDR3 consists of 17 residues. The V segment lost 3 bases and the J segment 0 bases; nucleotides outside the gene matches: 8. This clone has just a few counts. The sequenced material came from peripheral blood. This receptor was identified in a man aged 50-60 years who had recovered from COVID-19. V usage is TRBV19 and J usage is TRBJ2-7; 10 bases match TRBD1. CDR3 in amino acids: CASSIVWGQGPSYEQYF. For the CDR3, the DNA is TGTGCCAGTAGTATTGTATGGGGACAGGGGCCCTCCTACGAGCAGTACTTC.